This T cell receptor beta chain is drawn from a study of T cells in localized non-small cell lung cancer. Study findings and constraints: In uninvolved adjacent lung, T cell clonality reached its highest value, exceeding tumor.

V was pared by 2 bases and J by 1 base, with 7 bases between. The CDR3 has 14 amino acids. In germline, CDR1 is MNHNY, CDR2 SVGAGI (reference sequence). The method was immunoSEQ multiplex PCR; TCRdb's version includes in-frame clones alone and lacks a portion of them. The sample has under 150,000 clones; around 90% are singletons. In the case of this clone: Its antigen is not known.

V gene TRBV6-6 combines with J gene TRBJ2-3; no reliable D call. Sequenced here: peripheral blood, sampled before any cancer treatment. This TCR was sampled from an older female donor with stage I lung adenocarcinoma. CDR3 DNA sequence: TGTGCCAGCAGTTACGTTAGGGGCACAGATACGCAGTATTTT. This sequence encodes CASSYVRGTDTQYF.